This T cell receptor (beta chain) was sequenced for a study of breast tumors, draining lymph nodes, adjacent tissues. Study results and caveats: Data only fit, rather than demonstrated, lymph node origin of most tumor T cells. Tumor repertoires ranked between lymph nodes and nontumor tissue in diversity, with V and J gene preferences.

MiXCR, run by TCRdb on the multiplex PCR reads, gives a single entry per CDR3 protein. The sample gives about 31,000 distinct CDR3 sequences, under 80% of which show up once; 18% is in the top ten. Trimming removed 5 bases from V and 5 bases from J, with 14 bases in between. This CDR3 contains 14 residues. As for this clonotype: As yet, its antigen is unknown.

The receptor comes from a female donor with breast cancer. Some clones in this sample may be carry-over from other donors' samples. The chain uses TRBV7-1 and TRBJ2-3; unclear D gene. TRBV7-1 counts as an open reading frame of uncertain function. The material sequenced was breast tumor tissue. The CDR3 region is CASSHRHWGDTQYF. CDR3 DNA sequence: TGTGCCAGCAGCCACCGACACTGGGGAGATACGCAGTATTTT.